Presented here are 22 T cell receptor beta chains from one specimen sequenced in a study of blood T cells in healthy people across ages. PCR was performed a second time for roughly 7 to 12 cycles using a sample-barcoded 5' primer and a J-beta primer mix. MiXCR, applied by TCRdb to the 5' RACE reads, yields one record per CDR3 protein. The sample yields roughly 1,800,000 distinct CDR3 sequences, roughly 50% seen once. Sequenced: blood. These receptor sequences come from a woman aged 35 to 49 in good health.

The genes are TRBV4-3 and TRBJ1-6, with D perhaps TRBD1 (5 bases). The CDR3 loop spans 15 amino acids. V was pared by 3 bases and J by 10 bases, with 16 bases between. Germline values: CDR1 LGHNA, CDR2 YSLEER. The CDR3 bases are TGCGCCAGCAGCCACAAAGGGCAGGGTCCCTCACCCCTCCACTTT. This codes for CASSHKGQGPSPLHF.

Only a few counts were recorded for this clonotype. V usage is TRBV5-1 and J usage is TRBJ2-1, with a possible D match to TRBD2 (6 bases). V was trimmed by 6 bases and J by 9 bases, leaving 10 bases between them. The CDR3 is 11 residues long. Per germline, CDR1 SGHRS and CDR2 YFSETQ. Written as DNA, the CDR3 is TGCGCCAGCAACGGGGGACTTGAGCAGTTCTTC. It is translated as CASNGGLEQFF.

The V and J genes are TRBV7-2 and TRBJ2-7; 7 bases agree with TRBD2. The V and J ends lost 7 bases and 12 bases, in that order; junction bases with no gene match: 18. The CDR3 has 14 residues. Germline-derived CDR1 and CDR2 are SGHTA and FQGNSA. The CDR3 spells CASKGPAGEGLLYF. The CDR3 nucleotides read TGTGCCAGCAAGGGCCCCGCCGGGGAGGGACTTCTGTACTTC.

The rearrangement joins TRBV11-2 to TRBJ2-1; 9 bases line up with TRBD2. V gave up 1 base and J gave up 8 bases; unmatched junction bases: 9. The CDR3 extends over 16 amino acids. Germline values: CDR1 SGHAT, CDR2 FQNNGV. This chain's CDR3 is CASSLAWRGGIDEQFF. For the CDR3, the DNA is TGTGCCAGCAGCTTAGCGTGGCGGGGGGGAATCGATGAGCAGTTCTTC.

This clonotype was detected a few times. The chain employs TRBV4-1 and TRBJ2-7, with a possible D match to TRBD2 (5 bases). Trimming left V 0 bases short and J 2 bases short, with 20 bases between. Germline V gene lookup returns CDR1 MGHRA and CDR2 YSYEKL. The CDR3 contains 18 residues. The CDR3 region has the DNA TGCGCCAGCAGCCAAGAAGGCCCCACGAGAATGGGAGCCTACGAGCAGTACTTC. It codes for CASSQEGPTRMGAYEQYF.

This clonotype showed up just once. Here the CDR3 DNA reads TGTGCCAGCTCACCAATTGCCGGGACAGGGATTTCCAACTATGGCTACACCTTC. This sequence encodes CASSPIAGTGISNYGYTF. The chain combines TRBV18 with TRBJ1-2; 9 bases fit TRBD1. V lost 2 bases and J lost 2; bases outside the gene matches: 12. This CDR3 spans 18 amino acids. Germline V gene lookup returns CDR1 KGHSH and CDR2 LQKENI.

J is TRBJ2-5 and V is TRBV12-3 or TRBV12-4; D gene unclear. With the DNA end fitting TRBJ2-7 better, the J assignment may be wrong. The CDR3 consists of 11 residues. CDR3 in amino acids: CASSYEVEQYF. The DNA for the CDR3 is TGTGCCAGCAGTTATGAGGTCGAGCAGTACTTC.

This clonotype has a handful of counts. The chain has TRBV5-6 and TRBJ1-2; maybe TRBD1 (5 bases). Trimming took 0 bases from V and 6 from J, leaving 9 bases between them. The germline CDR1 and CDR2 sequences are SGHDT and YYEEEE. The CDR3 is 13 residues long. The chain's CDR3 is CASSLGRVDGYTF. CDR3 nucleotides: TGTGCCAGCAGCTTGGGCAGGGTGGATGGCTACACCTTC. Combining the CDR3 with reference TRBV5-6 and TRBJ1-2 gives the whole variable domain DAGVTQSPTHLIKTRGQQVTLRCSPKSGHDTVSWYQQALGQGPQFIFQYYEEEERQRGNFPDRFSGHQFPNYSSELNVNALLLGDSALYLCASSLGRVDGYTFGSGTRLTVV.

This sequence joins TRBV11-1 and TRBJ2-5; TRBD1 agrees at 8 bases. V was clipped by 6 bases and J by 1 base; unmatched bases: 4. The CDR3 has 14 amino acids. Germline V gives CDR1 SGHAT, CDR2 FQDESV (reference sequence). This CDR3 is CASRETGVQETQYF. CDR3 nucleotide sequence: TGTGCCAGCAGGGAGACAGGGGTCCAAGAGACCCAGTACTTC.

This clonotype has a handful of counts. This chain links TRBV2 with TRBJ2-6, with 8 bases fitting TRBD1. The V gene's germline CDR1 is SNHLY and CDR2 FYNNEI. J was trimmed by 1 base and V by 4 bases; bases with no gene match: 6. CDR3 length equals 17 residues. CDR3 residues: CASSVDRGGSGANVLTF. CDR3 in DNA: TGTGCCAGCAGTGTTGACAGGGGTGGGTCTGGGGCCAACGTCCTGACTTTC.

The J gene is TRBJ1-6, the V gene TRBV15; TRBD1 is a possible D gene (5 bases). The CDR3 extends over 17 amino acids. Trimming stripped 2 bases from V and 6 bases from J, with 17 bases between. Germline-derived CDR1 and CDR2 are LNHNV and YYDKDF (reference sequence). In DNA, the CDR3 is TGTGCCACCAGCAGATCTCACTCCAGGGTGCCTAATTCACCCCTCCACTTT. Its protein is CATSRSHSRVPNSPLHF.

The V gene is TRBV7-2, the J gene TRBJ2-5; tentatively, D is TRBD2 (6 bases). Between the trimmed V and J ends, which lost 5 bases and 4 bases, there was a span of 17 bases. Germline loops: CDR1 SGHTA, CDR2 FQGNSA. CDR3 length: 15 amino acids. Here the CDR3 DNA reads TGTGCCAGCAGCGTAGACAGTGGGGGGAGAGAGACCCAGTACTTC. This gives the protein CASSVDSGGRETQYF.

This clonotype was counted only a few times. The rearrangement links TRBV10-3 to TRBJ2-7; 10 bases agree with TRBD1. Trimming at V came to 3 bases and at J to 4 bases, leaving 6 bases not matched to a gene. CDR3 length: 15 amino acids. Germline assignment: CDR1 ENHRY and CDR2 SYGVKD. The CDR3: CAISDPGTGAYEQYF. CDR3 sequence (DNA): TGTGCCATCAGTGACCCAGGGACAGGGGCTTACGAGCAGTACTTC.

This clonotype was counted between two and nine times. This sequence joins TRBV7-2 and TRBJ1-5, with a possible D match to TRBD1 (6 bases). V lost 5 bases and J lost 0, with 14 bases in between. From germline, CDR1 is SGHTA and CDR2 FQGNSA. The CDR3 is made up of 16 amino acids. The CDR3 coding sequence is TGTGCCAGCAGCCAGGACAGCAGTCATAGCAATCAGCCCCAGCATTTT. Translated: CASSQDSSHSNQPQHF.

The CDR3 DNA reads as TGTGCCAGCAGTTACTCAGGAGGGAGTGAAAAACTGTTTTTT. It encodes CASSYSGGSEKLFF. The chain employs TRBV6-5 and TRBJ1-4, with D unresolved. The CDR3 loop spans 14 amino acids. Germline V CDR1 and CDR2: MNHEY, SVGAGI. The V gene lost 0 bases and the J gene lost 7 bases, with 9 bases spanning the gap.

The CDR3 reads CAISTGGDGNTIYF. The CDR3 nucleotides are TGTGCCATCAGTACAGGGGGCGATGGAAACACCATATATTTT. The chain joins TRBV10-3 to TRBJ1-3; 9 nucleotides match TRBD1. The CDR3 sequence is 14 residues long. The germline V gene has CDR1 ENHRY and CDR2 SYGVKD. V shed 5 bases, J shed 3 bases, and the junction held 2 bases outside the gene matches.

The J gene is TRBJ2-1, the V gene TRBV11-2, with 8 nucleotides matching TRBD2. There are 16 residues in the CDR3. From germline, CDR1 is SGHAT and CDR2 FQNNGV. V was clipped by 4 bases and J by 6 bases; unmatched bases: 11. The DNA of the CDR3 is TGTGCCAGCAGCTCACTGCGGGGGGTTTTGCCCAATGAGCAGTTCTTC. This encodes CASSSLRGVLPNEQFF.

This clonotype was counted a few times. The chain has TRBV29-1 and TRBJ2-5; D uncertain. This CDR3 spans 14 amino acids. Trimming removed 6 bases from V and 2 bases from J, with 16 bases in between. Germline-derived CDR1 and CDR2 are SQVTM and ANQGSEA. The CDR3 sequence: CSVEPEQNQETQYF. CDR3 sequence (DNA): TGCAGCGTCGAGCCTGAACAGAATCAAGAGACCCAGTACTTC.

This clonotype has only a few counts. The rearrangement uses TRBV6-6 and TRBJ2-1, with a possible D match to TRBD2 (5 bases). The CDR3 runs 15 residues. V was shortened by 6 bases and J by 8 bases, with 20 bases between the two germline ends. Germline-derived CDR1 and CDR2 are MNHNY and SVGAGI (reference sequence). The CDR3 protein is CASRLRTSDGDEQFF. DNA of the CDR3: TGTGCCAGCAGACTACGGACTTCCGATGGGGATGAGCAGTTCTTC.

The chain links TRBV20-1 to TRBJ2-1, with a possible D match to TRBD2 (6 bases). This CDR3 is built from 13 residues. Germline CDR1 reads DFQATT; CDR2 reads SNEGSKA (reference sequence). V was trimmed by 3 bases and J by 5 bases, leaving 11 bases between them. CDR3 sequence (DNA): TGCAGTGCTAGCAGACTAGAGAACAATGAGCAGTTCTTC. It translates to CSASRLENNEQFF.

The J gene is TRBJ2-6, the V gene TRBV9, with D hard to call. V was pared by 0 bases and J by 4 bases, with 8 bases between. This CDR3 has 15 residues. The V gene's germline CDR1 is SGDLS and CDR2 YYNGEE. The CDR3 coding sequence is TGTGCCAGCAGCGTAGCTCTGAGAGGGGCCAACGTCCTGACTTTC. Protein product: CASSVALRGANVLTF. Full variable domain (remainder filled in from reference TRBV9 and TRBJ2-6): DSGVTQTPKHLITATGQRVTLRCSPRSGDLSVYWYQQSLDQGLQFLIQYYNGEERAKGNILERFSAQQFPDLHSELNLSSLELGDSALYFCASSVALRGANVLTFGAGSRLTVL.

DNA for the CDR3: TGCGCCAGCAGCCAAGATACGGGAGTTCCTAATGAAAAACTGTTTTTT. Protein: CASSQDTGVPNEKLFF. V usage is TRBV4-1 and J usage is TRBJ1-4; the D is unclear. The CDR3 length is 16 residues. Germline CDR1 and CDR2: MGHRA and YSYEKL. V was shortened by 0 bases and J by 3 bases, with 11 bases between the two germline ends.